The source of this T cell receptor (beta chain) is a study of T cell repertoires in cytomegalovirus infection. Study-level information: Matching HLA type and CMV infection were both indicated by public TCR beta signatures.

Study findings and constraints: Clonotypes of TCR beta that were HLA-C-restricted and CMV-specific dominated the ex vivo response. Identification of carriers of CMV plus the relevant HLA was performed using cumulative public TCR beta family frequency.

The V end was cut by 4 bases, the J end by 9 bases, with 9 bases between. This CDR3 comprises 12 residues. The germline V gene encodes CDR1 SGHTA and CDR2 FQGNSA. TCRdb re-derived calls from the reads in MiXCR, one entry per CDR3 protein. Of 490,000 or so distinct CDR3 sequences listed, approximately 11% are singletons. At least ten counts were recorded for this clonotype. No antigen is known for it. The sequenced material came from PBMCs. The chain links TRBV7-2 to TRBJ2-2, with D hard to call. The source is a human donor in good health (CMV status not recorded). Some clones in this sample may be carry-over from other donors' samples. The CDR3 loop reads CASSYGSRELFF. CDR3 bases: TGTGCCAGCAGCTATGGTAGCAGGGAGCTGTTTTTT. Variable domain in full (rest from reference TRBV7-2 and TRBJ2-2): GAGVSQSPSNKVTEKGKDVELRCDPISGHTALYWYRQSLGQGLEFLIYFQGNSAPDKSGLPSDRFSAERTGGSVSTLTIQRTQQEDSAVYLCASSYGSRELFFGEGSRLTVL.